Each of the 14 T cell receptor beta chains below was sequenced from the same sample in a study of shared clonotypes between healthy human individuals. Profiling relied on immunoSEQ multiplex PCR, and the TCRdb table lists in-frame clones only, not all of them. The table shows 2,500,000 or so clones, with 80% to 95% occurring only once. The material sequenced was naive CD4+ T cells from PBMCs. As to subset: CD45RA+ positively selected. These receptors all stem from a young man in good health. Some clones in this sample may be carry-over from other donors' samples.

CDR3 bases: TGTGCCAGCAGCGGAAGCGGTTTGCAGTACTTC. Translation gives CASSGSGLQYF. The chain links TRBV7-6 to TRBJ2-7, with D perhaps TRBD2 (5 bases). The germline V gene has CDR1 SGHVS and CDR2 FNYEAQ. The V end lost 5 bases, the J end lost 9 bases, and 11 bases lay between the germline ends. The CDR3 has 11 residues.

The V gene is TRBV27, the J gene TRBJ1-5; D possibly corresponds to TRBD1 (5 bases). The CDR3 covers 15 residues. V lost 6 bases, J lost 3 bases, and 15 bases lay in between. Germline assignment: CDR1 MNHEY and CDR2 SMNVEV (reference sequence). The CDR3 protein is CASRGGGAYNQPQHF. The CDR3 DNA reads as TGTGCCAGCAGGGGGGGAGGGGCCTACAATCAGCCCCAGCATTTT.

The chain joins TRBV5-5 to TRBJ2-7, with 8 bases matching TRBD1. Germline assignment: CDR1 SGHKS and CDR2 YYEKEE (reference sequence). This CDR3 region has 15 residues. The junction had 6 bases not matched to a gene; V was cut back by 0 bases and J by 4 bases. The CDR3, as DNA: TGTGCCAGCAGCTTGGTTGCAGGGGGCGCTTACGAGCAGTACTTC. Amino acids: CASSLVAGGAYEQYF.

CDR3: CASSPSPSSNQPQHF. In nucleotides, the CDR3 is TGCGCCAGCAGCCCCTCTCCCTCTAGCAATCAGCCCCAGCATTTT. The V and J genes are TRBV5-1 and TRBJ1-5; D gene uncertain. The germline gives CDR1 SGHRS, CDR2 YFSETQ. Trimming took off 4 bases at V and 0 bases at J, with 11 bases between the two ends. This CDR3 has 15 amino acids.

The chain recombines TRBV19 with TRBJ2-6; either TRBD1 or TRBD2 may supply D (5 bases each). With 5 bases removed from V and 2 bases from J, the gap between germline ends came to 13 bases. CDR1 and CDR2 from the germline V gene are LNHDA and SQIVND (reference sequence). The CDR3 sequence is 16 residues long. The CDR3, as DNA: TGTGCCAGTAGTCCCCATCAGGGAGCTGGGGCCAACGTCCTGACTTTC. Its protein is CASSPHQGAGANVLTF.

In DNA form, the CDR3 reads TGCAGCGTGGGGACAGGGGACCTCTATGGCTACACCTTC. Amino acid sequence: CSVGTGDLYGYTF. This chain uses TRBV29-1 with TRBJ1-2; TRBD1 agrees at 10 bases. CDR3 length: 13 amino acids. Germline CDR1 reads SQVTM; CDR2 reads ANQGSEA. The J segment lost 4 bases and the V segment lost 6 bases, leaving 5 bases of the junction unmatched.

The V and J genes are TRBV5-1 and TRBJ1-6, with a weak D call TRBD1 (5 bases). The CDR3 covers 13 residues. Germline CDR1 is SGHRS and CDR2 is YFSETQ. V dropped 0 bases and J dropped 10 bases, with 8 bases sitting between them. CDR3 amino acids: CASSLEGVSPLHF. The CDR3 DNA sequence: TGCGCCAGCAGCTTGGAAGGGGTCTCACCCCTCCACTTT.

The CDR3 DNA follows: TGTGCCAGCAGCTTGACTAGCGGGAGCATGACCGGGGAGCTGTTTTTT. Translation gives CASSLTSGSMTGELFF. The chain couples TRBV11-3 to TRBJ2-2; TRBD2 matches at 12 bases. Germline trimming cut 3 bases from V and 5 bases from J; bases unmatched to any gene: 4. Germline assignment: CDR1 SGHNT and CDR2 YENEEA. The CDR3 is 16 amino acids. Variable domain in full (rest from reference TRBV11-3 and TRBJ2-2): EAGVVQSPRYKIIEKKQPVAFWCNPISGHNTLYWYLQNLGQGPELLIRYENEEAVDDSQLPKDRFSAERLKGVDSTLKIQPAELGDSAVYLCASSLTSGSMTGELFFGEGSRLTVL.

The chain recombines TRBV7-8 with TRBJ2-7, with D perhaps TRBD1 (6 bases). The V and J ends lost 5 bases and 3 bases respectively, with 20 bases between them. CDR1 SGHVS and CDR2 FQNEAQ come from the germline V gene. This CDR3 region has 16 residues. The CDR3 loop reads CASSPEGDNGGYEQYF. In nucleotides, the CDR3 is TGTGCCAGCAGCCCGGAAGGGGACAACGGAGGCTACGAGCAGTACTTC.

In nucleotides, the CDR3 is TGTGCCAGTAGTCCCACGACGCAGGGTGGGGGCTACACCTTC. Translation gives CASSPTTQGGGYTF. The chain uses TRBV19 and TRBJ1-2, with D perhaps matching TRBD1 (5 bases). CDR1 LNHDA and CDR2 SQIVND come from the germline V gene (reference sequence). There are 14 residues in the CDR3. V was shortened by 5 bases and J by 8 bases, with 18 bases between the two germline ends.

The chain joins TRBV5-1 to TRBJ2-5; 12 bases map to TRBD2. The CDR3 has 15 residues. Trimming at V came to 10 bases and at J to 1 base, leaving 8 bases not matched to a gene. Looked up from germline, CDR1 is SGHRS and CDR2 is YFSETQ. CDR3 residues: CASGLAGQAQETQYF. CDR3 DNA: TGCGCCTCCGGACTAGCGGGACAAGCCCAAGAGACCCAGTACTTC.

V usage is TRBV19 and J usage is TRBJ1-1, with D tentatively TRBD1 (5 bases). Looked up from germline, CDR1 is LNHDA and CDR2 is SQIVND (reference sequence). This CDR3 has 13 amino acids. Trimming removed 3 bases from V and 12 bases from J, with 17 bases in between. The CDR3, as DNA: TGTGCCAGTAGTATTGTCGGACACGAGGATACTTTCTTT. Translated, it gives CASSIVGHEDTFF.

The chain recombines TRBV19 with TRBJ2-5, with 9 nucleotides matching TRBD2. Germline V CDR1 and CDR2: LNHDA, SQIVND (reference sequence). The CDR3 consists of 14 residues. V was pared by 4 bases and J by 5 bases, with 5 bases of the junction left unmatched. The CDR3 bases are TGTGCCAGTAGTACAAGCGGGAGGCGTGAGACCCAGTACTTC. Its protein is CASSTSGRRETQYF.

J is TRBJ1-2 and V is TRBV7-5. TRBV7-5 is labeled a pseudogene. The CDR3 has 9 residues. The CDR3 reads CVRSPRWTF. The CDR3 coding sequence is TGTGTCAGAAGCCCCCGGTGGACCTTC.